The 4 T cell receptor beta chains below come from one sample, sequenced in a study of CD8 T cells in Susac syndrome. Reverse transcription of roughly 0.45 to 1 ug RNA was carried out with random hexamers. TCRdb recomputed calls from the immunoSEQ multiplex PCR reads with MiXCR, one row per CDR3 protein. The sample lists roughly 200,000 distinct CDR3 sequences, around 94% occurring once. The sequencing input was CD4+ T cells from PBMCs. These receptors came from a human donor with Susac syndrome.

J is TRBJ2-1 and V is TRBV12-3 or TRBV12-4; TRBD2 is a possible D gene (5 bases). The CDR3 is 16 amino acids. Trimming removed 8 bases from V and 8 bases from J, with 25 bases in between. This CDR3 reads CASAMPRALQRDEQFF. The CDR3 DNA sequence: TGTGCCAGCGCCATGCCCCGGGCCCTACAGAGGGATGAGCAGTTCTTC.

This chain links TRBV28 with TRBJ1-2; D unclear. CDR3 length: 14 residues. V was trimmed by 3 bases and J by 8 bases, leaving 16 bases between them. Per germline, CDR1 MDHEN and CDR2 SYDVKM. The CDR3 here is CASSLNSWEGGYTF. Here the CDR3 DNA reads TGTGCCAGCAGTTTGAACTCTTGGGAGGGAGGCTACACCTTC.

The chain links TRBV6-5 to TRBJ2-3; D is uncertain. This CDR3 comprises 15 residues. The V and J ends lost 0 bases and 0 bases respectively, with 7 bases between them. In germline, CDR1 is MNHEY, CDR2 SVGAGI. In nucleotides, the CDR3 is TGTGCCAGCAGTTACTCCCGATCTAGCACAGATACGCAGTATTTT. Its translation: CASSYSRSSTDTQYF.

The chain uses TRBV12-3 or TRBV12-4 and TRBJ1-5, with TRBD1 identical over 8 bases. V dropped 3 bases and J dropped 5; count of bases not matched to a gene: 3. The CDR3 totals 14 residues. The CDR3 region is CASSLGTGDQPQHF. The CDR3 coding sequence is TGTGCCAGCAGTTTGGGGACAGGCGATCAGCCCCAGCATTTT.